This entry lists 15 T cell receptor beta chains sequenced from one sample in a study of T cell responses to AZD1222 COVID-19 vaccine. Sequencing was performed with immunoSEQ multiplex PCR; in TCRdb, only in-frame clones are kept and a portion is missing. The sample has approximately 88,000 clones; about 88% are singletons. The sample consisted of peripheral blood, taken 28 days after the second AZD1222 dose. These TCRs come from an adult who received the AZD1222 COVID-19 vaccine.

The rearrangement joins TRBV19 to TRBJ1-4; the D is unclear. CDR3 length: 15 amino acids. Deletions cut 3 bases from V and 8 bases from J, with 16 bases between. The germline gives CDR1 LNHDA, CDR2 SQIVND (reference sequence). CDR3 protein: CASSMGRSGGEKLFF. The CDR3 region has the DNA TGTGCCAGTAGTATGGGTCGCTCCGGTGGAGAAAAACTGTTTTTT.

The chain carries TRBV14 and TRBJ1-3; D unclear. This CDR3 has 13 residues. Per germline, CDR1 SGHDN and CDR2 FVKESK. V dropped 1 base and J dropped 9 bases, with 10 bases sitting between them. CDR3 in amino acids: CASSQVEQTTIYF. The CDR3 DNA follows: TGTGCCAGCAGCCAAGTGGAACAGACCACCATATATTTT.

The chain employs TRBV15 and TRBJ1-6; tentatively, D is TRBD1 (5 bases). Trimming removed 4 bases at V and 12 bases at J, with 19 bases between. In germline, CDR1 is LNHNV, CDR2 YYDKDF (reference sequence). CDR3 size: 15 residues. As DNA, the CDR3 is TGTGCCACCAGCAAAACCCGGGACTCCCTCAAACCCCTCCACTTT. The encoded protein is CATSKTRDSLKPLHF.

This chain connects TRBV5-6 to TRBJ2-5, with D possibly being TRBD1 (6 bases). CDR3 length equals 13 residues. Germline values: CDR1 SGHDT, CDR2 YYEEEE. V was trimmed by 1 base and J by 9 bases, leaving 13 bases between them. The CDR3 bases are TGTGCCAGCAGCTTGTGGGGGCCAGGGGCCCAGTACTTC. It translates to CASSLWGPGAQYF.

The rearrangement uses TRBV30 and TRBJ2-3; 8 bases line up with TRBD2. The ends lost 4 bases at V and 1 base at J; junction bases unmatched: 7. There are 15 residues in the CDR3. Looked up from germline, CDR1 is GTSNPN and CDR2 is SVGIG (reference sequence). The CDR3 spells CAWNLGGGRTDTQYF. The CDR3 nucleotides read TGTGCCTGGAACCTCGGCGGGGGGCGCACAGATACGCAGTATTTT.

The chain uses TRBV6-6 and TRBJ2-3; D is uncertain. There are 10 residues in the CDR3. Germline lookup yields CDR1 MNHNY and CDR2 SVGAGI (reference sequence). V shed 7 bases and J shed 3 bases, with 2 bases lying between them. The CDR3 bases are TGTGCCAGCAAGACAGATACGCAGTATTTT. Its translation: CASKTDTQYF.

The chain combines TRBV27 with TRBJ1-4, with a weak D call TRBD1 (5 bases). The V and J ends lost 5 bases and 10 bases respectively, with 26 bases between them. Germline-derived CDR1 and CDR2 are MNHEY and SMNVEV (reference sequence). The CDR3 extends over 17 amino acids. CDR3 nucleotides: TGTGCCAGCAGTCCCCAGGGCGCTACCCGAACCATTGGAAAACTGTTTTTT. Translation gives CASSPQGATRTIGKLFF.

The rearrangement joins TRBV5-1 to TRBJ2-7, with D maybe TRBD2 (5 bases). This CDR3 is built from 13 residues. The V gene lost 0 bases and the J gene lost 4 bases, with 8 bases spanning the gap. Germline V gene sequence: CDR1 SGHRS, CDR2 YFSETQ. In DNA form, the CDR3 reads TGCGCCAGCAGCTTGGGACGGGAATACGAGCAGTACTTC. This gives the protein CASSLGREYEQYF.

The V call is TRBV20-1, the J call TRBJ1-1, with D unresolved. CDR3 size: 10 residues. Germline lookup yields CDR1 DFQATT and CDR2 SNEGSKA (reference sequence). Trimming removed 8 bases at V and 7 bases at J, with 11 bases between. CDR3 residues: CSTEACEAFF. The CDR3 nucleotides are TGCAGTACGGAGGCGTGTGAAGCTTTCTTT.

V is TRBV4-1 and J is TRBJ2-1; 7 bases are shared with TRBD2. The CDR3 consists of 13 residues. J lost 7 bases, V lost 1 base, and 1 base had no gene match. Germline V lookup: CDR1 MGHRA, CDR2 YSYEKL. The CDR3 DNA sequence: TGCGCCAGCAGCCAAGGGGAGGGGAATGAGCAGTTCTTC. Translated: CASSQGEGNEQFF.

The chain uses TRBV2 and TRBJ1-2; 7 bases are a match to TRBD1. The germline CDR1 and CDR2 sequences are SNHLY and FYNNEI. V was pared by 4 bases and J by 3 bases, with 11 bases of the junction left unmatched. This CDR3 region has 16 residues. CDR3 bases: TGTGCCAGCAGTGCGACAGGGTTGGACGCGTACTATGGCTACACCTTC. Its protein is CASSATGLDAYYGYTF.

As to this clone: The same CDR3 arises from other DNA sequences in this sample as well. The rearrangement links TRBV2 to TRBJ1-5; D gene ambiguous. The CDR3 sequence is 13 residues long. In germline, CDR1 is SNHLY, CDR2 FYNNEI. The ends were cut back, 5 bases at V and 0 bases at J, with 5 bases in the middle. The CDR3 protein is CASSWDSNQPQHF. The CDR3 coding sequence is TGTGCCAGCAGTTGGGATAGCAATCAGCCCCAGCATTTT.

The chain combines TRBV25-1 with TRBJ1-2; maybe TRBD1 (5 bases). Germline assignment: CDR1 MGHDK and CDR2 SYGVNS. Trimming left V 5 bases short and J 3 bases short, with 10 bases between. The CDR3 is made up of 13 amino acids. CDR3 in DNA: TGTGCCAGCAGTCCGCAGGGACACTATGGCTACACCTTC. Translation gives CASSPQGHYGYTF.

The chain is built from TRBV7-9 and TRBJ2-7; a weak D match, TRBD1 (7 bases). V was clipped by 1 base and J by 7 bases, with 17 bases between them. Looked up from germline, CDR1 is SEHNR and CDR2 is FQNEAQ (reference sequence). The CDR3 spans 15 residues. The CDR3 DNA follows: TGTGCCAGCAGCTTAGGCGACAGGGTTAGCGGAGAGCAGTACTTC. Translated, it gives CASSLGDRVSGEQYF.

The J gene is TRBJ1-5, the V gene TRBV19; the D gene is possibly TRBD1 (5 bases). The CDR3 covers 14 residues. V lost 9 bases to trimming and J lost 1 base, with 13 bases between them. Looked up from germline, CDR1 is LNHDA and CDR2 is SQIVND (reference sequence). The CDR3 loop reads CASQRTNSNQPQHF. The CDR3 region has the DNA TGTGCCAGCCAACGGACAAACAGCAATCAGCCCCAGCATTTT.